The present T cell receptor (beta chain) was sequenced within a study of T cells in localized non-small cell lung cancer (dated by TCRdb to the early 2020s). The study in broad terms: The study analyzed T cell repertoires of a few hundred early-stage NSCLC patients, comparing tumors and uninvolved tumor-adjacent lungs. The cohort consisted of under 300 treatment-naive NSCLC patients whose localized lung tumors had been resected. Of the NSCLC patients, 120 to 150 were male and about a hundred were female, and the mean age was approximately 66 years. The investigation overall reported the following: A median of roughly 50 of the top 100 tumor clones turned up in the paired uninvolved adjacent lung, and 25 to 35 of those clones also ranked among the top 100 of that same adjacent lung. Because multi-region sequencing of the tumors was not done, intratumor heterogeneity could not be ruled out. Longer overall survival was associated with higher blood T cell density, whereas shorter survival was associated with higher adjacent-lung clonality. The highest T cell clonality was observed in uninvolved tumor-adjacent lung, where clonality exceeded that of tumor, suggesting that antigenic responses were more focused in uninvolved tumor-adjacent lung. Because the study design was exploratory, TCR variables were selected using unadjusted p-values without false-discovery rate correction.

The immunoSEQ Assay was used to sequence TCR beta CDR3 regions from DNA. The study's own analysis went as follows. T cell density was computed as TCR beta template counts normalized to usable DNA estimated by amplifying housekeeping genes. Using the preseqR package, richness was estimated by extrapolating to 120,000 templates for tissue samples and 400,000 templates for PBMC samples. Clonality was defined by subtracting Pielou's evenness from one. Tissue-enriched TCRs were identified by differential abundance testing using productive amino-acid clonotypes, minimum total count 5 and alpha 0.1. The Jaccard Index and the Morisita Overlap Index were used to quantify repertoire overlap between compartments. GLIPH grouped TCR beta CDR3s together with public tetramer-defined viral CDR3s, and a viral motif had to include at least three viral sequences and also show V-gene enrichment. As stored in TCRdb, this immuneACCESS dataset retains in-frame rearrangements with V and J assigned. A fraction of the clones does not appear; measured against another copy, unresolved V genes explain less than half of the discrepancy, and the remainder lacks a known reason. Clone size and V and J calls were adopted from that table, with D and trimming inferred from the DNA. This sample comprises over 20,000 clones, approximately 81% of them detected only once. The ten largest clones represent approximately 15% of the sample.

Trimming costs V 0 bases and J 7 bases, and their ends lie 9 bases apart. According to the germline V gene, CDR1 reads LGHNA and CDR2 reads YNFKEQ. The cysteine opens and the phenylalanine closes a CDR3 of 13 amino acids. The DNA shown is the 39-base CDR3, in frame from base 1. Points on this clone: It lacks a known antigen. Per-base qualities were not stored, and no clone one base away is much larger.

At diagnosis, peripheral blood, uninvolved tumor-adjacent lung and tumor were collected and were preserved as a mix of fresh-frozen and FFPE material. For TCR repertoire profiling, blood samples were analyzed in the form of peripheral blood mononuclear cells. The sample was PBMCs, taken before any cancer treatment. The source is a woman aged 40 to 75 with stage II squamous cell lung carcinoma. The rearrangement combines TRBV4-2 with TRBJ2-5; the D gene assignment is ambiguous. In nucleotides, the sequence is TGTGCCAGCAGCCAAGACCCTTCGGGGACCCAGTACTTC. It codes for CASSQDPSGTQYF.